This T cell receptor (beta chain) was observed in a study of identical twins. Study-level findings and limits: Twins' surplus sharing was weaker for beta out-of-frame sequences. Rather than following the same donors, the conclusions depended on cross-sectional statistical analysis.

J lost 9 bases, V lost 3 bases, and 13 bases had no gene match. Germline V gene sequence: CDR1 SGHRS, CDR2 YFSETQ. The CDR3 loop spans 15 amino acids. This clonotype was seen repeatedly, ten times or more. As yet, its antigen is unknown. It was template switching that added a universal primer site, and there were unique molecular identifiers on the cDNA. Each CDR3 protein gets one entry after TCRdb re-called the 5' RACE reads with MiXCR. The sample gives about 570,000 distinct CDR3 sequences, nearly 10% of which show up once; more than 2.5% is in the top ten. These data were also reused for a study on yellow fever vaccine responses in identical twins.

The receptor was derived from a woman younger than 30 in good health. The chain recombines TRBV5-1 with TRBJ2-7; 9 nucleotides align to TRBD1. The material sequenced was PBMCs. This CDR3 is CASSSGDRVYEGQYF. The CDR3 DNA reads TGCGCCAGCAGCTCCGGGGACAGGGTTTATGAAGGGCAGTACTTC.